Listed below are T cell receptor beta chains from one sample, sequenced in a study of blood T cell repertoires in COVID-19. Some clones are missing from TCRdb's copy, which holds only in-frame ones; the method was immunoSEQ multiplex PCR. This table has a few hundred thousand clones, approximately 83% appearing once. Material for sequencing was PBMCs or T cells enriched from blood (not recorded which). Every receptor here comes from a woman between 40 and 55 years old with acute COVID-19. Both conserved end residues are part of each CDR3. The D gene is left open where the match is weak. A row's size may be missing; if present it is once, few, many or a size class.

size: -
V: TRBV24-1
D: -
J: TRBJ2-3
DNA: TGTGCCACCAGTGCGGCAGGCTCCACAGATACGCAGTATTTT
CDR3: CATSAAGSTDTQYF

size: -
V: TRBV2
D: TRBD1
J: TRBJ1-2
DNA: TGTGCCAGCAGACCCACCCTAGGACAGGAGGGGGTTTATGGCTACACCTTC
CDR3: CASRPTLGQEGVYGYTF

size: once
V: TRBV30
D: TRBD2
J: TRBJ2-3
DNA: TGTGCCCTTAGCGGGTACACAGATACGCAGTATTTT
CDR3: CALSGYTDTQYF

size: -
V: TRBV14
D: -
J: TRBJ1-6
DNA: TGTGCCAGCAGCCAAGTCAACTCCTATAATTCACCCCTCCACTTT
CDR3: CASSQVNSYNSPLHF

size: -
V: TRBV24-1
D: -
J: TRBJ1-1
DNA: TGTGCCACCAGTGCTCCAGGGAAGAACACTGAAGCTTTCTTT
CDR3: CATSAPGKNTEAFF

size: -
V: TRBV6-1
D: -
J: TRBJ1-3
DNA: TGTGCCAGCAGTGGACAGCTGTCCCACTCTGGAAACACCATATATTTT
CDR3: CASSGQLSHSGNTIYF

size: -
V: TRBV6-5
D: -
J: TRBJ1-2
DNA: TGTGCCAGCAGTCGGACAAGAAACTATGGCTACACCTTC
CDR3: CASSRTRNYGYTF

size: -
V: TRBV4-1
D: TRBD1
J: TRBJ2-2
DNA: TGCGCCAGCAGCCAGGACAGGACCGGGGAGCTGTTTTTT
CDR3: CASSQDRTGELFF

size: -
V: TRBV2
D: TRBD1
J: TRBJ2-2
DNA: TGTGCCAGCAGTGAGACAGGGGGCTCCGGGGAGCTGTTTTTT
CDR3: CASSETGGSGELFF

size: many
V: TRBV7-9
D: -
J: TRBJ1-2
DNA: TGTGCCAGCAGCCCCGAGGTTTATGGCTACACCTTC
CDR3: CASSPEVYGYTF

size: -
V: TRBV27
D: TRBD2
J: TRBJ2-2
DNA: TGTGCCAGCAGTCCCCGGGGGGTAAGGTACACCGGGGAGCTGTTTTTT
CDR3: CASSPRGVRYTGELFF

size: -
V: TRBV3-1/TRBV3-2
D: TRBD1
J: TRBJ2-7
DNA: TGTGCCAGCAGCCCCCAACCGGGACAGGGACGCTACGAGCAGTACTTC
CDR3: CASSPQPGQGRYEQYF

size: -
V: TRBV27
D: -
J: TRBJ1-1
DNA: TGTGCCAGCAGTTTGGCTATTGGGGGGGGCACTGAAGCTTTCTTT
CDR3: CASSLAIGGGTEAFF

size: -
V: TRBV7-9
D: -
J: TRBJ2-7
DNA: TGTGCCAGCAGCTTAGCTCACAGTTACGAGCAGTACTTC
CDR3: CASSLAHSYEQYF

size: -
V: TRBV28
D: -
J: TRBJ1-3
DNA: TGTGCCAGCAGTACCATCATGGGGAGTCTCAACTCTGGAAACACCATATATTTT
CDR3: CASSTIMGSLNSGNTIYF

size: -
V: TRBV20-1
D: -
J: TRBJ2-1
DNA: TGCAGTGCTAGGGCTAGCGAGGTCTTC
CDR3: CSARASEVF

size: many
V: TRBV18
D: -
J: TRBJ1-1
DNA: TGTGCCAGCTCTTTTAAGGGGCCAAGGAACACTGAAGCTTTCTTT
CDR3: CASSFKGPRNTEAFF

size: -
V: TRBV29-1
D: TRBD2
J: TRBJ2-1
DNA: TGCAGCGTGGTAGCGGGAGGGCGTGAGCAGTTCTTC
CDR3: CSVVAGGREQFF

size: few
V: TRBV28
D: TRBD1
J: TRBJ1-4
DNA: TGTGCCAGCGAACAGGGGGCGCGGTTCTCAACTAATGAAAAACTGTTTTTT
CDR3: CASEQGARFSTNEKLFF

size: few
V: TRBV9
D: -
J: TRBJ2-7
DNA: TGTGCCAGCAGCCTCTCGACGGGGGAGTACGAGCAGTACTTC
CDR3: CASSLSTGEYEQYF

size: -
V: TRBV6-2/TRBV6-3
D: TRBD2
J: TRBJ2-7
DNA: TGTGCCAGCAGTTACTACATCGGGAGGGACGAGCAGTACTTC
CDR3: CASSYYIGRDEQYF

size: -
V: TRBV11-1
D: TRBD1
J: TRBJ2-7
DNA: TGTGCCAGCAGCTCATGGACAGGGGGCAGCGAGCAGTACTTC
CDR3: CASSSWTGGSEQYF

size: -
V: TRBV25-1
D: TRBD1
J: TRBJ1-6
DNA: TGTGCCAGCAGTCCTAACCCGGACAGGGAAAATTCACCCCTCCACTTT
CDR3: CASSPNPDRENSPLHF

size: -
V: TRBV10-1
D: -
J: TRBJ1-1
DNA: TGCGCCAGCAGTGAGAGGCCCCTAGACGGGAACACTGAAGCTTTCTTT
CDR3: CASSERPLDGNTEAFF

size: -
V: TRBV2
D: TRBD1
J: TRBJ1-3
DNA: TGTGCCAGCAGTAGACAGGGGGCGAAAGGAAACACCATATATTTT
CDR3: CASSRQGAKGNTIYF

size: -
V: TRBV18
D: -
J: TRBJ1-1
DNA: TGTGCCAGCTCACCACCGGCAGGGCGGACTGAAGCTTTCTTT
CDR3: CASSPPAGRTEAFF

size: -
V: TRBV3-1/TRBV3-2
D: TRBD1
J: TRBJ1-2
DNA: TGTGCCAGCAGCCGTTCCGGACAGGGCGATGGCTACACCTTC
CDR3: CASSRSGQGDGYTF

size: -
V: TRBV5-1
D: TRBD1
J: TRBJ1-1
DNA: TGCGCCAGCAGTTATTCGACAGGGCTGATGAACACTGAAGCTTTCTTT
CDR3: CASSYSTGLMNTEAFF

size: -
V: TRBV12-5
D: -
J: TRBJ2-1
DNA: TGTGCTAGTGGTTTGGAATTGGGCGGGGGCATTCGCTCCTACAATGAGCAGTTCTTC
CDR3: CASGLELGGGIRSYNEQFF

size: -
V: TRBV15
D: -
J: TRBJ1-5
DNA: TGTGCCACCAGCAGAGATTTAGGAGGGTATCAGCCCCAGCATTTT
CDR3: CATSRDLGGYQPQHF

size: -
V: TRBV5-1
D: TRBD1
J: TRBJ1-2
DNA: TGCGCCAGCAGCTCTACTACAGGGGGCGCGAATGGCTACACCTTC
CDR3: CASSSTTGGANGYTF

size: -
V: TRBV4-3
D: TRBD1
J: TRBJ1-1
DNA: TGCGCCAGCAGCCCCAGGGACAGGAGTGAAGCTTTCTTT
CDR3: CASSPRDRSEAFF

size: -
V: TRBV18
D: TRBD1
J: TRBJ1-2
DNA: TGTGCCAGCTCACTACACAGGGGCGCTGGCTACACCTTC
CDR3: CASSLHRGAGYTF

size: once
V: TRBV6-5
D: -
J: TRBJ2-3
DNA: TGTGCCAGCAGTTACCGGTTAGAAGATACGCAGTATTTT
CDR3: CASSYRLEDTQYF

size: -
V: TRBV9
D: TRBD1
J: TRBJ1-6
DNA: TGTGCCAGCAGGGGGGCAGGGGGAGATTCACCCCTCCACTTT
CDR3: CASRGAGGDSPLHF

size: -
V: TRBV6-1
D: TRBD2
J: TRBJ2-1
DNA: TGTGCCAGCAGTGAGGTAGCGGGAGGGACGGATGAGCAGTTCTTC
CDR3: CASSEVAGGTDEQFF

size: -
V: TRBV10-3
D: TRBD1
J: TRBJ2-7
DNA: TGTGCCACAGGGACAGGGGTAAACTACGAGCAGTACTTC
CDR3: CATGTGVNYEQYF

size: -
V: TRBV15
D: -
J: TRBJ1-2
DNA: TGTGCCACCAGCAGAGATTCTGACTACCGGTATGGCTACACCTTC
CDR3: CATSRDSDYRYGYTF

size: -
V: TRBV29-1
D: -
J: TRBJ1-4
DNA: TGCAGCGTTGCACAGAGTAATGAAAAACTGTTTTTT
CDR3: CSVAQSNEKLFF

size: once
V: TRBV15
D: -
J: TRBJ1-3
DNA: TGTGCCACCAGCAGAGATCGGACAAGCTCTGGAAACACCATATATTTT
CDR3: CATSRDRTSSGNTIYF

size: many
V: TRBV29-1
D: TRBD1
J: TRBJ1-1
DNA: TGCAGCGTTGGGACAGGGGGCACTGAAGCTTTCTTT
CDR3: CSVGTGGTEAFF

size: once
V: TRBV9
D: -
J: TRBJ2-1
DNA: TGTGCCAGCAGCGTAGAAAGTAGCGATTACTACAATGAGCAGTTCTTC
CDR3: CASSVESSDYYNEQFF

size: -
V: TRBV4-1
D: -
J: TRBJ1-2
DNA: TGCGCCAGCAGCCCACCGCCGGGGGTTAACTATGGCTACACCTTC
CDR3: CASSPPPGVNYGYTF

size: -
V: TRBV7-2
D: -
J: TRBJ2-1
DNA: TGTGCCAGCAGCCCCCACCCAGTCTACAATGAGCAGTTCTTC
CDR3: CASSPHPVYNEQFF

size: -
V: TRBV5-1
D: TRBD1
J: TRBJ1-4
DNA: TGCGCCAGCAGTGGGACAGGGGGTTCTAATGAAAAACTGTTTTTT
CDR3: CASSGTGGSNEKLFF